This T cell receptor beta chain was documented in a study of cytomegalovirus exposure and HLA in healthy donors. Study-level results: An analysis was carried out later, and it reportedly showed fewer N-insertions in an Asian-associated ancestry cluster than the approximately 700-donor mean.

As regards this clone: Its antigen remains unknown.

From germline, CDR1 is SGHAT and CDR2 FQNNGV. The CDR3 totals 16 residues. Trimming took 3 bases from V and 3 from J; bases not matched to a gene: 7. Vbeta (60) and Jbeta (13) primers were used in the PCR. Measured with immunoSEQ multiplex PCR; TCRdb has only the in-frame clones, and not every one. The table includes about 130,000 clones, more than 75% detected once. The sample taken for sequencing was PBMCs. The chain has TRBV11-2 and TRBJ2-3, with 9 bases that match TRBD2. The sequence was collected from a woman between 45 and 60 years old in good health and CMV-seropositive. In DNA, the CDR3 is TGTGCCAGCAGCTTGGAGGGCGGGGGGGGGACAGATACGCAGTATTTT. Translated, it gives CASSLEGGGGTDTQYF.